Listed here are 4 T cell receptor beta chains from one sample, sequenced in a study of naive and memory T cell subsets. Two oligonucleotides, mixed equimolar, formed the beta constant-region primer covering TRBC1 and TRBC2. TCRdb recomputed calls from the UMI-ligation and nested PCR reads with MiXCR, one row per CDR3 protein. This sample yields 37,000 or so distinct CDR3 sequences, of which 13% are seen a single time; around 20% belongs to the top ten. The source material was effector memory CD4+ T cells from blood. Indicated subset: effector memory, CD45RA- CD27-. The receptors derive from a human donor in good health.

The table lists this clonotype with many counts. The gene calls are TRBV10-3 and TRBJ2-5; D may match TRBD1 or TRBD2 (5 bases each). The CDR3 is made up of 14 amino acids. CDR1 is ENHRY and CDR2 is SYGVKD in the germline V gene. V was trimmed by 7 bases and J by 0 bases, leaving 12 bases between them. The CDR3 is CAIKGPTYQETQYF. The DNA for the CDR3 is TGTGCCATCAAGGGACCGACGTACCAAGAGACCCAGTACTTC.

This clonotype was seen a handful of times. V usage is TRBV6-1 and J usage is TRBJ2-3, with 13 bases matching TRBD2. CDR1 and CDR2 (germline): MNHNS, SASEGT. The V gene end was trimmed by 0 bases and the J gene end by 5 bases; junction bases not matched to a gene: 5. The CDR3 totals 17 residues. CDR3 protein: CASSEARTSGSLDTQYF. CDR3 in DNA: TGTGCCAGCAGTGAAGCCAGGACTAGCGGGAGTTTAGATACGCAGTATTTT.

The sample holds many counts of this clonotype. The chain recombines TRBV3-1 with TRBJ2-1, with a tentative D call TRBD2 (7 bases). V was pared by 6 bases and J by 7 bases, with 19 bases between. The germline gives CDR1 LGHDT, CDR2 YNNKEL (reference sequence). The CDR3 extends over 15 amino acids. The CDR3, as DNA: TGTGCCAGCAGTTACCTAGCGGAGGGGGGGAATGAGCAGTTCTTC. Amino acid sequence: CASSYLAEGGNEQFF.

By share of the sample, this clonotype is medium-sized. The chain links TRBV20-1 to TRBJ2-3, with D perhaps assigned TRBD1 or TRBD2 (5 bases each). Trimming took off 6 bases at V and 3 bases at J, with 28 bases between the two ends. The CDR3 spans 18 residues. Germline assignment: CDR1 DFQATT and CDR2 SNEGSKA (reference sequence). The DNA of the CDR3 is TGCAGTGCAAGGGACCGCGAAACCCACAGAACGGTGACAGATACGCAGTATTTT. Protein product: CSARDRETHRTVTDTQYF.